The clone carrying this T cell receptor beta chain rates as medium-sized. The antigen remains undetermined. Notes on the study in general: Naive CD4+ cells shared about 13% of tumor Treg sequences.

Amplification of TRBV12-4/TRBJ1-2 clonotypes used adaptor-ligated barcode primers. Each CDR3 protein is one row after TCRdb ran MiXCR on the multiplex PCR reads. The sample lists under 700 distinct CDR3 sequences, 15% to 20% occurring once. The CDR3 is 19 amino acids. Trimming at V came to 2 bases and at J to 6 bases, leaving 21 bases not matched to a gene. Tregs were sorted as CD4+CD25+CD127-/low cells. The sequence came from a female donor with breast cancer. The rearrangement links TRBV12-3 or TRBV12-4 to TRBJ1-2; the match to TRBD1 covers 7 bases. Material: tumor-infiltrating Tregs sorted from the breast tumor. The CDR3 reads CASSLYIIGNRDRLNGYTF. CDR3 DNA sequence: TGTGCCAGCAGTTTATATATCATCGGGAACCGGGACAGACTAAATGGCTACACCTTC.